A selection of T cell receptor beta chains follows, all from one sample in a study of T-cell reconstitution after alpha-beta-depleted transplantation in children. TCRdb reprocessed the PCR reads with MiXCR, giving one entry per CDR3 protein. The top ten hold 25% to 30% of the sample, which has hundreds of thousands of distinct CDR3 sequences, roughly 16% seen once. The sequencing here drew on PBMCs, mostly from graft donor cells, taken 360 days after TCRalphabeta/CD19-depleted stem cell transplant. These receptors were obtained from a boy in the first two years of life who had a stem cell transplant for Wiskott-Aldrich syndrome, so the T cells may come from the graft donor. CDR3s include the opening cysteine and the closing phenylalanine or tryptophan. D genes are given only for firm matches. Size is omitted from some rows. Given values are once, few, many or a class for expanded clones.

J gene: TRBJ2-3
D gene: NA
clone size: few
V gene: TRBV5-1
CDR3 DNA: TGCGCCAGCAGCGCAGGGGTCCGGGTCGGCACAGATACGCAGTATTTT
CDR3 protein: CASSAGVRVGTDTQYF

J gene: TRBJ2-1
D gene: NA
clone size: few
V gene: TRBV4-1
CDR3 DNA: TGCGCCAGCAGCCAAGTACAGGGACGCTACAATGAGCAGTTCTTC
CDR3 protein: CASSQVQGRYNEQFF

J gene: TRBJ2-1
D gene: TRBD1
clone size: NA
V gene: TRBV6-1
CDR3 DNA: TGTGCCAGCGACCCAGGGACAGGCTCGGCCAATGAGCAGTTCTTC
CDR3 protein: CASDPGTGSANEQFF

J gene: TRBJ2-7
D gene: NA
clone size: NA
V gene: TRBV20-1
CDR3 DNA: TGCAGTGCTAGAACAGGGGCGGGAGGCGAGCAGTACTTC
CDR3 protein: CSARTGAGGEQYF

J gene: TRBJ2-2
D gene: TRBD2
clone size: few
V gene: TRBV6-1
CDR3 DNA: TGTGCCAGCAGCCTACTAGCGGGGGGATTTAACACCGGGGAGCTGTTTTTT
CDR3 protein: CASSLLAGGFNTGELFF

J gene: TRBJ2-1
D gene: NA
clone size: NA
V gene: TRBV29-1
CDR3 DNA: TGCAGCGTCCCGAGGGCGGCCTTGGGTGAGCAGTTCTTC
CDR3 protein: CSVPRAALGEQFF

J gene: TRBJ2-7
D gene: TRBD1
clone size: NA
V gene: TRBV4-3
CDR3 DNA: TGCGCCAGCAGCCAAGGGACAGGGGGTTCTTACGAGCAGTACTTC
CDR3 protein: CASSQGTGGSYEQYF

J gene: TRBJ2-3
D gene: NA
clone size: few
V gene: TRBV4-3
CDR3 DNA: TGCGCCAGCGCGGCGGGTTATACAGATACGCAGTATTTT
CDR3 protein: CASAAGYTDTQYF

J gene: TRBJ1-4
D gene: NA
clone size: NA
V gene: TRBV7-2
CDR3 DNA: TGTGCCAGCAGGCAACAGGGCCCTAATGAAAAACTGTTTTTT
CDR3 protein: CASRQQGPNEKLFF

J gene: TRBJ1-6
D gene: NA
clone size: few
V gene: TRBV19
CDR3 DNA: TGTGCCAGTAGTATTAAGGGGGAATCACCCCTCCACTTT
CDR3 protein: CASSIKGESPLHF

J gene: TRBJ2-2
D gene: NA
clone size: few
V gene: TRBV30
CDR3 DNA: TGTGCCTGGAGTGTACCTGGTCCGACCGGGGAGCTGTTTTTT
CDR3 protein: CAWSVPGPTGELFF

J gene: TRBJ2-1
D gene: NA
clone size: NA
V gene: TRBV10-3
CDR3 DNA: TGTGCCATCAGTGGCGCCTACAATGAGCAGTTCTTC
CDR3 protein: CAISGAYNEQFF

J gene: TRBJ2-3
D gene: NA
clone size: few
V gene: TRBV5-1
CDR3 DNA: TGCGCCAGCGGATTGACAGGATTCCTCACAGATACGCAGTATTTT
CDR3 protein: CASGLTGFLTDTQYF

J gene: TRBJ2-1
D gene: NA
clone size: few
V gene: TRBV12-3/TRBV12-4
CDR3 DNA: TGTGCCAGCAGTTTTTCCGGGCCCCTCCTGTCCTACAATGAGCAGTTCTTC
CDR3 protein: CASSFSGPLLSYNEQFF

J gene: TRBJ2-5
D gene: NA
clone size: few
V gene: TRBV4-1
CDR3 DNA: TGCGCCAGCAGCCAAGGAATAAGTGACCGAACCAAAGAGACCCAGTACTTC
CDR3 protein: CASSQGISDRTKETQYF

J gene: TRBJ2-2
D gene: NA
clone size: many
V gene: TRBV5-1
CDR3 DNA: TGCGCCAGCAGCTTCACGACCAACACCGGGGAGCTGTTTTTT
CDR3 protein: CASSFTTNTGELFF

J gene: TRBJ2-1
D gene: NA
clone size: NA
V gene: TRBV12-3/TRBV12-4
CDR3 DNA: TGTGCCAGCAGCCAACTAGGGGGGGATGAGCAGTTCTTC
CDR3 protein: CASSQLGGDEQFF

J gene: TRBJ1-6
D gene: TRBD1
clone size: NA
V gene: TRBV12-3/TRBV12-4
CDR3 DNA: TGTGCCAGCAGCGAGAGGGACAGCTATTCGTATTATTCACCCCTCCACTTT
CDR3 protein: CASSERDSYSYYSPLHF

J gene: TRBJ2-7
D gene: TRBD2
clone size: few
V gene: TRBV6-2/TRBV6-3
CDR3 DNA: TGTGCCAGCAAGGCGGGAGCAGGCTACGAGCAGTACTTC
CDR3 protein: CASKAGAGYEQYF

J gene: TRBJ2-6
D gene: TRBD2
clone size: once
V gene: TRBV5-6
CDR3 DNA: TGTGCCAGCAGCTTGGGTGGTAGCGGGGGTACTGGGGCCAACGTCCTGACTTTC
CDR3 protein: CASSLGGSGGTGANVLTF

J gene: TRBJ2-1
D gene: NA
clone size: NA
V gene: TRBV19
CDR3 DNA: TGTGCCAGTAGTATCAAGGGGGGGCACCCCTACAATGAGCAGTTCTTC
CDR3 protein: CASSIKGGHPYNEQFF

J gene: TRBJ2-2
D gene: NA
clone size: few
V gene: TRBV18
CDR3 DNA: TGTGCCAGCTCAGGTCGCGTTGGAGGCGGGGAGCTGTTTTTT
CDR3 protein: CASSGRVGGGELFF

J gene: TRBJ2-7
D gene: NA
clone size: NA
V gene: TRBV11-2
CDR3 DNA: TGTGCCAGCAGCCCCCCAGCAAGGGGCAATCGGGAGCAGTACTTC
CDR3 protein: CASSPPARGNREQYF

J gene: TRBJ2-1
D gene: TRBD2
clone size: NA
V gene: TRBV19
CDR3 DNA: TGTGCCAGTAGCATGACTAGCGGGAGGGGTACGGACAATGAGCAGTTCTTC
CDR3 protein: CASSMTSGRGTDNEQFF

J gene: TRBJ2-1
D gene: TRBD1
clone size: NA
V gene: TRBV9
CDR3 DNA: TGTGCCAGCAGCGTAGATAAGGGGACAGCCTTCTCCTACAATGAGCAGTTCTTC
CDR3 protein: CASSVDKGTAFSYNEQFF

J gene: TRBJ1-5
D gene: TRBD1
clone size: few
V gene: TRBV9
CDR3 DNA: TGTGCCAGCAGCCCGGGACAGGGTGCCAATCAGCCCCAGCATTTT
CDR3 protein: CASSPGQGANQPQHF

J gene: TRBJ2-4
D gene: NA
clone size: few
V gene: TRBV7-2
CDR3 DNA: TGTGCCAGCAGCTTAGGTTCGGGATTCGGTAGGGACATTCAGTACTTC
CDR3 protein: CASSLGSGFGRDIQYF